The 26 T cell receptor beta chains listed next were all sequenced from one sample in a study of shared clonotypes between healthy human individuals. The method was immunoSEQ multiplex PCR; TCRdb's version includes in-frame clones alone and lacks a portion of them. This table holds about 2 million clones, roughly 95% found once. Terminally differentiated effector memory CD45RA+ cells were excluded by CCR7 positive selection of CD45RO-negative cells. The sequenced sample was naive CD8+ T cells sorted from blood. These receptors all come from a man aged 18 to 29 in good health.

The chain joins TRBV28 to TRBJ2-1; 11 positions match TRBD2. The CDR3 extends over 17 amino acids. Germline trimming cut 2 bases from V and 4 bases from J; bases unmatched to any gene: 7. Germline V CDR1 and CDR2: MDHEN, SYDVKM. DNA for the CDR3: TGTGCCAGCAGTTTACGACTAGCGGGGTCCTCATACAATGAGCAGTTCTTC. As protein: CASSLRLAGSSYNEQFF.

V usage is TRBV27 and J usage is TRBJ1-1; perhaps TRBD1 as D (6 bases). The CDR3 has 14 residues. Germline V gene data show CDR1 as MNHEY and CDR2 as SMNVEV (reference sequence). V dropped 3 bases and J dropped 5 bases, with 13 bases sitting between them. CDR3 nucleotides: TGTGCCAGCAGTTTGGGTTGGGGGACAACTGAAGCTTTCTTT. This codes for CASSLGWGTTEAFF.

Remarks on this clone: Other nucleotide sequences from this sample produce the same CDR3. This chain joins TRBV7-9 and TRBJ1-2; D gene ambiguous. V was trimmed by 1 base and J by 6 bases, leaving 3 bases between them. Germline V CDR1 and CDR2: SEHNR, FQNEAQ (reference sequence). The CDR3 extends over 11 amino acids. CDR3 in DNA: TGTGCCAGCAGCTTAGGCAATGGCTACACCTTC. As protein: CASSLGNGYTF. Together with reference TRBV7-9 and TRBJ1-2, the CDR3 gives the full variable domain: DTGVSQNPRHKITKRGQNVTFRCDPISEHNRLYWYRQTLGQGPEFLTYFQNEAQLEKSRLLSDRFSAERPKGSFSTLEIQRTEQGDSAMYLCASSLGNGYTFGSGTRLTVV.

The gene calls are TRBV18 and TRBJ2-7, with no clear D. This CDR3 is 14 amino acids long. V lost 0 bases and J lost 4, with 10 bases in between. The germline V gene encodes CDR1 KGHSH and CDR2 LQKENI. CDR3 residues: CASSPPSQVYEQYF. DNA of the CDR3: TGTGCCAGCTCACCACCGAGCCAGGTTTACGAGCAGTACTTC.

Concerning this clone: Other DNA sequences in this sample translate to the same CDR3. This CDR3 is CASSLAGGNTGELFF. The CDR3 region has the DNA TGTGCCAGCAGCTTAGCGGGGGGGAACACCGGGGAGCTGTTTTTT. V gene TRBV5-4 combines with J gene TRBJ2-2; 9 nucleotides match TRBD2. Trimming at V came to 2 bases and at J to 1 base, leaving 0 bases not matched to a gene. The CDR3 has 15 residues. Germline values: CDR1 SGHNT, CDR2 YYREEE (reference sequence).

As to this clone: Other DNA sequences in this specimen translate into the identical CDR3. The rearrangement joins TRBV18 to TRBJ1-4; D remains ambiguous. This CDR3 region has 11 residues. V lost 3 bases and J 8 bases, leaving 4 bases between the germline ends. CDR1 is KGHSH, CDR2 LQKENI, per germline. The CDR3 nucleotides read TGTGCCAGCTCACCGGGCGAAAAACTGTTTTTT. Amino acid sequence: CASSPGEKLFF.

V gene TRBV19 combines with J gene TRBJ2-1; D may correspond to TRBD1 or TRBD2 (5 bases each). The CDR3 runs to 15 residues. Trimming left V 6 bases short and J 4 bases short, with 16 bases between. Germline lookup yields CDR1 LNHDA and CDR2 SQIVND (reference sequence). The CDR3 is CASSPGTIIYNEQFF. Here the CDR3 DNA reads TGTGCCAGTAGCCCCGGGACCATCATTTACAATGAGCAGTTCTTC.

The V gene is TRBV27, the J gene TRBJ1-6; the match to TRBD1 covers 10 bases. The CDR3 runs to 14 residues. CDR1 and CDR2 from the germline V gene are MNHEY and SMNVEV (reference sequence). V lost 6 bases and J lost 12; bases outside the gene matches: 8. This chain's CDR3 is CASRRTGGQEPLHF. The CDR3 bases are TGTGCCAGCAGGAGGACAGGGGGTCAGGAACCCCTCCACTTT.

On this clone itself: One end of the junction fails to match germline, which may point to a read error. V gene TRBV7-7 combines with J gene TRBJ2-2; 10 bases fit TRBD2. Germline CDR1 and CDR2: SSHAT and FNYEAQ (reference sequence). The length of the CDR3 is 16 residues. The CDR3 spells CASSLTSGMGTGELFF. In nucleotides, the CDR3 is TGTGCTAGCAGCTTAACTAGCGGGATGGGAACCGGGGAGCTGTTTTTT.

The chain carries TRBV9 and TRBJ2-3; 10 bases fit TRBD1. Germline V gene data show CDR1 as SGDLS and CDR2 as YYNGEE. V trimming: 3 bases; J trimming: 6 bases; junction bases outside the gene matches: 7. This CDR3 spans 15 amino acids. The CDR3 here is CASSGWTGGYDTQYF. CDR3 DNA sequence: TGTGCCAGCAGCGGTTGGACAGGGGGGTACGATACGCAGTATTTT.

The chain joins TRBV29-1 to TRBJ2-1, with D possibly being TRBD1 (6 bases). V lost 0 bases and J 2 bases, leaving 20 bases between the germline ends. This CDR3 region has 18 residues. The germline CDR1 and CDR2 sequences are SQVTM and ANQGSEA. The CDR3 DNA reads TGCAGCGTTGAAGATCTTTCCACCGACAGGCAGCCCTACAATGAGCAGTTCTTC. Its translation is CSVEDLSTDRQPYNEQFF.

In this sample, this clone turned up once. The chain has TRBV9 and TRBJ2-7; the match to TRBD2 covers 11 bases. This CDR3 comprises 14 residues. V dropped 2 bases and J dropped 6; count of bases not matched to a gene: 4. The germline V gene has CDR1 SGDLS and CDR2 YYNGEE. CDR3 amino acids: CASSVTSGSVEQYF. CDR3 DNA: TGTGCCAGCAGCGTTACTAGCGGGAGTGTCGAGCAGTACTTC.

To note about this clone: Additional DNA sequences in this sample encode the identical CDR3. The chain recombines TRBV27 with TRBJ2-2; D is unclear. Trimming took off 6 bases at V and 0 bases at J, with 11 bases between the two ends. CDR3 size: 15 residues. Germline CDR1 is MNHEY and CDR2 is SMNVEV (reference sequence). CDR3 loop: CASSLIGANTGELFF. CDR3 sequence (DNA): TGTGCCAGCAGCCTTATAGGAGCGAACACCGGGGAGCTGTTTTTT.

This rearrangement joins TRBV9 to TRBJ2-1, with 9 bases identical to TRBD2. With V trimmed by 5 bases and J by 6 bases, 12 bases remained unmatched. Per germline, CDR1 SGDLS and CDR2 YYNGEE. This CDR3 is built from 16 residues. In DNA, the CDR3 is TGTGCCAGCAGTGATAGCGGGGGCCCCTCACGCAATGAGCAGTTCTTC. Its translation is CASSDSGGPSRNEQFF. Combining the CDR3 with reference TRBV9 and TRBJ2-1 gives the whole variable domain DSGVTQTPKHLITATGQRVTLRCSPRSGDLSVYWYQQSLDQGLQFLIQYYNGEERAKGNILERFSAQQFPDLHSELNLSSLELGDSALYFCASSDSGGPSRNEQFFGPGTRLTVL.

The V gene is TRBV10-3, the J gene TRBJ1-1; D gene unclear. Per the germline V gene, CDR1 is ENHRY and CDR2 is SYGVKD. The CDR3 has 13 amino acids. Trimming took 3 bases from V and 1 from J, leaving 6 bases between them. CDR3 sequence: CAISDGTNTEAFF. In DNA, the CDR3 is TGTGCCATCAGTGACGGCACGAACACTGAAGCTTTCTTT.

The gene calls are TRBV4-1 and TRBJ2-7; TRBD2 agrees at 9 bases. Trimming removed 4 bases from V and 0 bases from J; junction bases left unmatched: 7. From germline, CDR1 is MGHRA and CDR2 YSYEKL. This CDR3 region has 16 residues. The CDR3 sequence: CASSLNLAGSSYEQYF. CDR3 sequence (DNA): TGCGCCAGCAGCCTTAATCTAGCGGGGAGCTCCTACGAGCAGTACTTC.

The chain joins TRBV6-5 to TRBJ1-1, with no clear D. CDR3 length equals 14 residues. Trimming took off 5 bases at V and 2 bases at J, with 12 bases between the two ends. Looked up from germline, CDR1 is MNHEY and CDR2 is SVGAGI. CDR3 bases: TGTGCCAGCAGTCTACACGACGGAAACACTGAAGCTTTCTTT. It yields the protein CASSLHDGNTEAFF.

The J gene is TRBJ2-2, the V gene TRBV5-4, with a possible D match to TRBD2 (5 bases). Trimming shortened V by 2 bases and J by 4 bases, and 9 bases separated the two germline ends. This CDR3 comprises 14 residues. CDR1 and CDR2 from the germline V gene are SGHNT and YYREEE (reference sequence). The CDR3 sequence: CASSFEGSTGELFF. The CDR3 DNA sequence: TGTGCCAGCAGCTTTGAAGGGAGCACCGGGGAGCTGTTTTTT. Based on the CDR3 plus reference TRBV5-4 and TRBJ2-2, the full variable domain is ETGVTQSPTHLIKTRGQQVTLRCSSQSGHNTVSWYQQALGQGPQFIFQYYREEENGRGNFPPRFSGLQFPNYSSELNVNALELDDSALYLCASSFEGSTGELFFGEGSRLTVL.

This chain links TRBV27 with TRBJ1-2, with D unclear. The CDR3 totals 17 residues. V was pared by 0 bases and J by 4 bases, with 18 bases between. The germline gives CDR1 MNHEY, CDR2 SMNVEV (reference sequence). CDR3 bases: TGTGCCAGCAGTTTATCGATCAGACCGGCAGGAGGCTATGGCTACACCTTC. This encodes CASSLSIRPAGGYGYTF.

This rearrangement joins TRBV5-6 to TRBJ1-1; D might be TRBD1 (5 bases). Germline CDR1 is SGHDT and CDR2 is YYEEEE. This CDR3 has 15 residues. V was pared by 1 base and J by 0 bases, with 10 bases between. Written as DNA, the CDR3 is TGTGCCAGCAGCTTGTTGGACATAATGAACACTGAAGCTTTCTTT. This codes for CASSLLDIMNTEAFF.

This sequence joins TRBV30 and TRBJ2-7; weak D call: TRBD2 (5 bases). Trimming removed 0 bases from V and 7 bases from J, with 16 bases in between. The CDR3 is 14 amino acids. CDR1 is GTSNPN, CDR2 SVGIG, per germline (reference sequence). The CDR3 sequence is CAWSVQGGSDEQYF. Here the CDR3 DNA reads TGTGCCTGGAGTGTACAAGGAGGTTCTGATGAGCAGTACTTC.

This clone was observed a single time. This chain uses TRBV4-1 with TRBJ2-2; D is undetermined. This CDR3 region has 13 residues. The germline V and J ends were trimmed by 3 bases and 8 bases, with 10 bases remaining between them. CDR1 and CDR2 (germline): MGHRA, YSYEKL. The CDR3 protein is CASSQDLRGELFF. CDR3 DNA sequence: TGCGCCAGCAGCCAGGACCTCCGGGGGGAGCTGTTTTTT.

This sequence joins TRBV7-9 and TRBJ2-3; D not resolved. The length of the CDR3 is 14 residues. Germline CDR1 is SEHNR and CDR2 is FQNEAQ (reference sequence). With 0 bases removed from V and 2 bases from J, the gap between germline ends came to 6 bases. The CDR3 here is CASSLAFVTDTQYF. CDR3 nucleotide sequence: TGTGCCAGCAGCTTAGCGTTTGTCACAGATACGCAGTATTTT. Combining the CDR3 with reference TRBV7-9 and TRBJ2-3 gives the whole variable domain DTGVSQNPRHKITKRGQNVTFRCDPISEHNRLYWYRQTLGQGPEFLTYFQNEAQLEKSRLLSDRFSAERPKGSFSTLEIQRTEQGDSAMYLCASSLAFVTDTQYFGPGTRLTVL.

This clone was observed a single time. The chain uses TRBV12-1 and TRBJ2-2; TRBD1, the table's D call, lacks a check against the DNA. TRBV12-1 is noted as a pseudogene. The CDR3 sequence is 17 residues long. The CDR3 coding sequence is TGTGCCAGCAGCTTTCAGGGGACAGGCCCTAACACCGGGGAGCTGTTTTTT. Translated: CASSFQGTGPNTGELFF.

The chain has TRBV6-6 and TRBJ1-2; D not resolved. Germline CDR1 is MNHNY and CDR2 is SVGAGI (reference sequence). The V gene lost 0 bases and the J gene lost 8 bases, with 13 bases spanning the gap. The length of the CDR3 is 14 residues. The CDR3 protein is CASSYSPTTQGYTF. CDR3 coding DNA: TGTGCCAGCAGTTACTCACCAACGACACAAGGCTACACCTTC.

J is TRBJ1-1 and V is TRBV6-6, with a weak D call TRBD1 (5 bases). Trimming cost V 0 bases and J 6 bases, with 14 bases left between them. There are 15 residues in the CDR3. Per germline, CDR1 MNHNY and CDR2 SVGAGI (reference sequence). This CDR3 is CASSYSREGYPEAFF. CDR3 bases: TGTGCCAGCAGTTACTCCAGGGAGGGATACCCTGAAGCTTTCTTT.